This TCR beta chain was recorded in a study of blood T cell repertoires in COVID-19. About the study: Acute and convalescent COVID-19 samples came from the United States, Italy and Spain. Nucleic acid was either cDNA or gDNA, and it came from T cells, B-cell-depleted T cells, or PBMCs.

Seattle's cohort entered during active infection and was followed longitudinally. V gave up 4 bases and J gave up 6 bases, with 12 bases separating them. Per germline, CDR1 SGHVS and CDR2 FQNEAQ. CDR3 length: 14 amino acids. Methods used by the authors: Amplification with reference gene primers provided the estimates of nucleated cell counts. The method was immunoSEQ multiplex PCR; TCRdb's version includes in-frame clones alone and lacks a portion of them. The V and J calls and clone size were taken over from that table, and D and trimming were inferred from the DNA. The table lists 300,000 to 400,000 clones, roughly 90% of them singletons.

Sequencing used peripheral blood. This TCR came from a woman in her seventies with COVID-19, enrolled during active disease. V gene TRBV7-8 combines with J gene TRBJ1-4, with a weak D call TRBD1 (6 bases). The CDR3 nucleotides read TGTGCCAGCAGCTCGACAGGTTTCGATGAAAAACTGTTTTTT. Translation: CASSSTGFDEKLFF.